This T cell receptor (beta chain) originates from a study of T cell repertoires in cytomegalovirus infection (dated by TCRdb to about 2019). For the study in its entirety: Peptide stimulations targeted recently identified HLA-C-restricted CMV epitopes, whose presentation resists viral immunomodulation, together with well-studied HLA-B-restricted epitopes. Because public TCR beta signatures pointed to carriage of CMV infection together with the matching HLA type, the HLA type of each donor mattered for the analysis.

Read against the paper, the sample's treatment or condition label means: in vitro stimulation with specific CMV peptide epitopes to enrich CMV-specific T cells. The sequencer was an Illumina HiSeq 1500. The public sequencing data were trimmed at Q25 with fastp and processed into clonotypes with MiXCR by TCRdb, which kept only in-frame beta chains. Duplicate CDR3 protein sequences are folded into a single record with the most common DNA and genes. Here the sample has 650,000 to 900,000 distinct CDR3 sequences; about 30% occur a single time. In total, the top ten clones hold 9.5% to 15% of the sample. Overall study results and their limits: In both this cohort and an independent roughly 330-donor cohort, the cumulative frequency of public TCR beta family members distinguished carriers of CMV infection plus the relevant HLA type. The ex vivo response was dominated by HLA-C-restricted CMV-specific TCR beta clonotypes, which also provided the single most frequent clonotype in two of eight donors.

From the germline V gene, CDR1 is SGHRS and CDR2 is YFSETQ. The CDR3 runs 17 residues from the cysteine to the phenylalanine. Of all the DNA, just the CDR3 is kept, 51 bases in frame from base 1. V loses 3 bases of germline sequence and J loses 0 bases, and the interval between the two ends is 18 bases. This clonotype was seen a handful of times. Its antigen has not been determined. No much larger clonotype is one base removed from it; base qualities were not supplied. The sequence was collected from a human donor in good health (CMV status not recorded). Some clones in this sample may be carry-over from other donors' samples. The rearranged segments are TRBV5-1 and TRBJ1-1; the D gene lacks a confident call. The sample was cultured CD8+ T cells from PBMCs, taken from culture after CMV antigen stimulation. The DNA is as follows: TGCGCCAGCAGCTCGGCTCTAGGTAGGGAATTGAACACTGAAGCTTTCTTT. The resulting protein is CASSSALGRELNTEAFF.